This TCR beta chain derives from a study of OX40 agonist ivuxolimab in advanced cancers. Study-wide results and limits: Several nonresponders also turned out to have low normalized T-cell clonal expansion. Expanded peripheral T-cell antigen specificity went undetermined.

Blood sampling took place at baseline, cycle 4 day 1, and cycle 7 day 1. Sequencing used immunoSEQ multiplex PCR; TCRdb keeps in-frame clones, though not all of them. This table has 65,000 to 80,000 clones, about 91% appearing once. To note about this clone: Its antigen is unknown.

The CDR3 totals 15 residues. The germline V gene has CDR1 LNHDA and CDR2 SQIVND (reference sequence). Trimming stripped 5 bases from V and 7 bases from J, with 17 bases between. The sequenced sample was CD4+ or CD8+ T cells sorted from blood, obtained in a trial of the OX40 agonist ivuxolimab. V usage is TRBV19 and J usage is TRBJ1-4; tentatively, D is TRBD1 (6 bases). The sequence was obtained from an adult with an advanced solid tumor such as melanoma, head and neck, liver or kidney cancer. CDR3 residues: CASSVTGLKTEKLFF. CDR3 DNA sequence: TGTGCCAGTAGTGTCACAGGGTTGAAGACTGAAAAACTGTTTTTT.